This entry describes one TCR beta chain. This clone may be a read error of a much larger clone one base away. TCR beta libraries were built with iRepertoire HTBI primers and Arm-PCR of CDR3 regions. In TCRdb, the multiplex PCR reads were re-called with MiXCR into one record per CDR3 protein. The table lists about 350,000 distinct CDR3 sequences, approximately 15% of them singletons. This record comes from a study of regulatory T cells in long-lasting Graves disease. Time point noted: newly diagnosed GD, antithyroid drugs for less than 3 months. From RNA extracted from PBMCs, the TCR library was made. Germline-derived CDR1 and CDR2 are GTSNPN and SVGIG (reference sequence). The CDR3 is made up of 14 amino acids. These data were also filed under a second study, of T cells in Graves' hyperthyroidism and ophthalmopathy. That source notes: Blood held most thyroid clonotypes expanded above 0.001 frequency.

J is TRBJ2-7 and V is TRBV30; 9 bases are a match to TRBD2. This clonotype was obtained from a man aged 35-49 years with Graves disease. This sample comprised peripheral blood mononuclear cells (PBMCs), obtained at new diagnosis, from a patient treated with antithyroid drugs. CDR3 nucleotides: TGTGCCCGGAGTGTCGGCGGGGGGGCATACGAGCAGTACTTC. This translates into CARSVGGGAYEQYF.